Listed below are T cell receptor beta chains from one sample, sequenced in a study of T-cell reconstitution after alpha-beta-depleted transplantation in children. TCRdb re-derived calls from the PCR reads in MiXCR, one entry per CDR3 protein. This sample has fewer than 35,000 distinct CDR3 sequences, with 6.3% found just once. The specimen was PBMCs, mostly from graft donor cells, collected 180 days after TCRalphabeta/CD19-depleted stem cell transplant. The receptors derive from a male patient between 10 and 17 years old who had a stem cell transplant for acute myeloid leukemia, so the T cells may come from the graft donor. The CDR3 runs from the conserved cysteine through the conserved F or W. D genes are given only for firm matches. Size is stated for part of the rows, as once, few or many counts, or as a class when the clone is expanded.

J,V,D,size,CDR3,DNA
TRBJ1-2,TRBV27,TRBD1,many,CARKYQGGFGGYTF,TGTGCCAGAAAGTATCAGGGGGGGTTCGGTGGCTACACCTTC
TRBJ2-7,TRBV7-9,-,many,CASSPPWRGVSYEQYF,TGTGCCAGCAGCCCCCCTTGGCGGGGAGTAAGCTACGAGCAGTACTTC
TRBJ2-7,TRBV6-5,TRBD1,many,CASSRRQGANEQYF,TGTGCCAGCAGTCGCCGGCAGGGGGCAAACGAGCAGTACTTC
TRBJ2-7,TRBV30,TRBD2,many,CAWTSGAYEQYF,TGTGCCTGGACAAGCGGGGCCTACGAGCAGTACTTC
TRBJ2-3,TRBV7-3,-,many,CASSLTRGGSSTDTQYF,TGTGCCAGCAGCTTAACCCGCGGAGGTTCTAGCACAGATACGCAGTATTTT
TRBJ1-1,TRBV12-3/TRBV12-4,-,many,CASSIGPNTEAFF,TGTGCCAGCAGTATAGGACCGAACACTGAAGCTTTCTTT
TRBJ2-2,TRBV21-1,-,many,CASSPPGEIGELFF,TGTGCCAGCAGCCCTCCAGGGGAGATCGGGGAGCTGTTTTTT
TRBJ2-4,TRBV5-1,-,medium-sized,CASSLEGSGIQYF,TGCGCCAGCAGCTTGGAAGGAAGCGGCATTCAGTACTTC
TRBJ1-1,TRBV5-1,-,many,CASSLGTGLNPAAFF,TGCGCCAGCAGCTTGGGAACGGGTTTAAATCCCGCGGCTTTCTTT
TRBJ2-5,TRBV3-1,-,many,CASSQPSSRETQYF,TGTGCCAGCAGCCAACCTTCCTCGAGGGAGACCCAGTACTTC
TRBJ2-5,TRBV12-3/TRBV12-4,TRBD2,many,CASSLSGVQETQYF,TGTGCCAGCAGTTTAAGCGGGGTCCAAGAGACCCAGTACTTC
TRBJ2-5,TRBV28,TRBD2,many,CASSGLAQETQYF,TGTGCCAGCAGCGGACTAGCGCAAGAGACCCAGTACTTC
TRBJ2-7,TRBV7-6,-,many,CASSLELGGGEQYF,TGTGCCAGCAGCTTAGAGCTTGGAGGGGGCGAGCAGTACTTC
TRBJ2-1,TRBV28,TRBD2,many,CASSFRPGTSGSYDNEQFF,TGTGCCAGCAGTTTTCGCCCCGGGACTAGCGGATCCTACGACAATGAGCAGTTCTTC
TRBJ1-5,TRBV20-1,-,many,CSAKGLGNYQPQHF,TGCAGTGCCAAGGGACTGGGTAACTATCAGCCCCAGCATTTT
TRBJ2-3,TRBV15,TRBD2,many,CATSKGLAGDSDTQYF,TGTGCCACCAGCAAAGGACTAGCGGGAGACTCAGATACGCAGTATTTT
TRBJ1-2,TRBV11-3,-,few,CASSLDSGYGYTF,TGTGCCAGCAGCTTAGACTCGGGGTATGGCTACACCTTC
TRBJ2-5,TRBV3-1,TRBD2,-,CASSQASGAETQYF,TGTGCCAGCAGCCAAGCTAGCGGGGCGGAGACCCAGTACTTC
TRBJ2-3,TRBV30,-,many,CAWSVPAATTDTQYF,TGTGCCTGGAGTGTACCCGCTGCCACCACAGATACGCAGTATTTT
TRBJ2-5,TRBV4-2,-,medium-sized,CASSQDVIQETQYF,TGTGCCAGCAGCCAAGATGTCATACAAGAGACCCAGTACTTC
TRBJ1-2,TRBV28,-,medium-sized,CASSLRGLYGYTF,TGTGCCAGCAGTTTAAGGGGACTCTATGGCTACACCTTC
TRBJ1-2,TRBV29-1,TRBD1,many,CSVWTGGPYGYTF,TGCAGCGTTTGGACAGGGGGCCCATATGGCTACACCTTC
TRBJ1-1,TRBV3-1,-,many,CASRGEFTEAFF,TGTGCCAGCAGGGGGGAGTTCACTGAAGCTTTCTTT
TRBJ2-3,TRBV20-1,TRBD2,many,CSARLAGAGSKDTQYF,TGCAGTGCTAGGCTAGCGGGAGCGGGTTCTAAGGATACGCAGTATTTT
TRBJ2-1,TRBV18,TRBD1,many,CASSPPPGQGAREQFF,TGTGCCAGCTCACCACCTCCCGGACAGGGGGCTCGAGAGCAGTTCTTC
TRBJ2-5,TRBV23-1,TRBD1,many,CASKQGTETQYF,TGCGCCAGCAAACAGGGGACGGAGACCCAGTACTTC
TRBJ2-7,TRBV15,-,many,CATSRDSQPGAYEQYF,TGTGCCACCAGCAGAGATTCACAACCGGGGGCTTATGAGCAGTACTTC
TRBJ2-5,TRBV7-2,-,many,CASSMTRAQETQYF,TGTGCCAGCAGCATGACTAGGGCCCAAGAGACCCAGTACTTC
TRBJ2-1,TRBV3-1,-,many,CASSQDSGGYNEQFF,TGTGCCAGCAGCCAAGATTCAGGGGGGTACAATGAGCAGTTCTTC
TRBJ2-4,TRBV20-1,-,many,CSASKNIQYF,TGCAGTGCCTCCAAAAACATTCAGTACTTC
TRBJ2-5,TRBV14,-,medium-sized,CASSPYGRATWETQYF,TGTGCCAGCAGCCCGTACGGACGGGCCACGTGGGAGACCCAGTACTTC
TRBJ1-2,TRBV28,-,many,CASSKERGDRNYGYTF,TGTGCCAGCAGTAAAGAGAGGGGAGATCGGAACTATGGCTACACCTTC
TRBJ1-2,TRBV6-1,-,many,CASSEGAHSNGYTF,TGTGCCAGCAGTGAAGGGGCGCATAGCAATGGCTACACCTTC
TRBJ2-3,TRBV6-1,-,many,CASSLLQVSGTDTQYF,TGTGCCAGCAGCCTCCTACAGGTCTCGGGGACAGATACGCAGTATTTT
TRBJ1-5,TRBV19,-,many,CASRTPQTENQPQHF,TGTGCCAGTAGAACACCACAGACAGAAAATCAGCCCCAGCATTTT
TRBJ2-1,TRBV7-3,-,many,CASSFTGTSSYNEQFF,TGTGCCAGCAGCTTTACAGGGACTTCCTCCTACAATGAGCAGTTCTTC
TRBJ2-2,TRBV28,-,many,CASIRGEGTRELFF,TGTGCCAGCATTAGGGGAGAGGGTACCCGGGAGCTGTTTTTT
TRBJ2-1,TRBV10-3,TRBD1,many,CAISGRDSYNEQFF,TGTGCCATCAGTGGACGGGACAGTTACAATGAGCAGTTCTTC
TRBJ2-1,TRBV2,-,-,CASSWDRLDYNEESF,TGTGCCAGCAGTTGGGACAGACTAGACTACAATGAGGAGTCCTTC
TRBJ1-5,TRBV7-9,-,many,CASSGSNQPQHF,TGTGCCAGCAGCGGGAGCAATCAGCCCCAGCATTTT
TRBJ2-2,TRBV6-2/TRBV6-3,-,many,CASSSILDGELFF,TGTGCCAGCAGTTCAATACTTGACGGGGAGCTGTTTTTT
TRBJ1-2,TRBV15,-,few,CATSRVSLANYGYTF,TGTGCCACCAGCAGAGTCAGCCTAGCTAACTATGGCTACACCTTC
TRBJ2-7,TRBV3-2,-,medium-sized,CASSFGGLLSYEQYF,TGTGCCAGCAGTTTCGGGGGCCTCCTCTCCTACGAGCAGTACTTC
TRBJ1-5,TRBV25-1,TRBD1,many,CAISATGDGPQHF,TGTGCCATCAGCGCCACAGGGGACGGGCCCCAGCATTTT
TRBJ2-3,TRBV5-1,TRBD2,many,CASASSGTTDTQYF,TGCGCCAGCGCTTCTAGCGGGACCACAGATACGCAGTATTTT
TRBJ2-5,TRBV7-9,TRBD2,many,CASSLLLAGQETQYF,TGTGCCAGCAGCTTACTACTAGCGGGCCAAGAGACCCAGTACTTC
TRBJ1-3,TRBV28,TRBD1,many,CASSSDRDADNSGNTIYF,TGTGCCAGCAGTTCCGACAGGGACGCCGACAACTCTGGAAACACCATATATTTT
TRBJ1-1,TRBV18,-,-,CASSPGGETEAFF,TGTGCCAGCTCACCAGGGGGTGAAACTGAAGCTTTCTTT
TRBJ2-5,TRBV5-1,TRBD2,many,CASSLDSGGGTQYF,TGCGCCAGCAGCTTGGACTCTGGGGGGGGGACCCAGTACTTC
TRBJ2-7,TRBV7-9,-,-,CASTDPRKSSYEQYF,TGTGCCAGCACTGACCCTCGGAAGAGTTCCTACGAGCAGTACTTC
TRBJ1-1,TRBV19,-,-,CASSTFEGTEAFF,TGTGCCAGTAGTACCTTCGAAGGTACTGAAGCTTTCTTT
TRBJ2-5,TRBV7-2,TRBD1,many,CASQWTGGETQYF,TGTGCCAGTCAATGGACAGGGGGAGAGACCCAGTACTTC
TRBJ1-5,TRBV2,-,-,CASSGWGLGQPQHF,TGTGCCAGCAGTGGGTGGGGCTTAGGTCAGCCCCAGCATTTT